This TCR beta chain derives from a study of blood T cell repertoires in COVID-19. In the study overall: COVID-19 samples, acute and convalescent, were from the United States, Italy and Spain. T cells, B-cell-depleted T cells, or PBMCs supplied cDNA or gDNA.

Seattle patient enrollment occurred during active infection, with longitudinal follow-up thereafter. Germline-derived CDR1 and CDR2 are MDHEN and SYDVKM. The germline V and J ends were trimmed by 5 bases and 7 bases, with 15 bases remaining between them. The CDR3 has 14 residues. This clone occurred once. Per the original methods: Researchers report that nucleated cell counts were estimated from reference gene primer amplification. Assay: immunoSEQ multiplex PCR; the TCRdb copy retains only in-frame clones and omits some. That table supplies the V and J calls and clone size; D and trimming were determined from the DNA. The table has around 260,000 clones, about four fifths seen once.

The clonotype comes from a person aged 65 to 85 with COVID-19, enrolled during active disease. Sequenced sample: peripheral blood. The rearrangement joins TRBV28 to TRBJ1-5, with TRBD1 as a possible D gene (6 bases). The CDR3 DNA sequence: TGTGCCAGCAGTGGTTGGGGGGGGCAGCAGCCCCAGCATTTT. Amino acid sequence: CASSGWGGQQPQHF.